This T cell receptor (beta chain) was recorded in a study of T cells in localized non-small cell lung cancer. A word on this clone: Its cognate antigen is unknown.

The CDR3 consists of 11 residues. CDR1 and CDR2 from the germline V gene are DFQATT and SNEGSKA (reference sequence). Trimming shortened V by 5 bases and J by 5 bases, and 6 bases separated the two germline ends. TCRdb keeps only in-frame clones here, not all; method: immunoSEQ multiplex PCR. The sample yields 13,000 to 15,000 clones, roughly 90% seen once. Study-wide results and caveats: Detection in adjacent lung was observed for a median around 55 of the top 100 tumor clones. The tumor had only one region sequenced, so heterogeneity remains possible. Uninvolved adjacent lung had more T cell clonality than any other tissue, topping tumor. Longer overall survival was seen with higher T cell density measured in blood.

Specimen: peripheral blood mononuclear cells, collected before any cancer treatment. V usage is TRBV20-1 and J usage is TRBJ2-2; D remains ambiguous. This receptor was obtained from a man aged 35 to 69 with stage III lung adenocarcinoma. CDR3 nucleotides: TGCAGTGCTCCTAGTACCGGGGAGCTGTTTTTT. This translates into CSAPSTGELFF.